Detailed here is one T cell receptor (beta chain). The antigen it recognizes is unknown. There are no base qualities to consult, and no much larger clone falls within one base. This sample stems from a study of CD8+CD57+ T cells in acquired aplastic anemia (dated by TCRdb to about 2018). Background on the whole study: A mean of about 3.2 ug of DNA, ranging from roughly 0.19 to 27.4 ug, was extracted from sorted CD4+ and CD8+ cells. An average of around 10 million reads for CD4+ cells and under 13 million reads for CD8+ cells was obtained from healthy donor samples. Beyond this particular receptor, the publication reports: No significant difference in CD8+ Simpson's diversity was found between patients and healthy controls (P=0.060). About 29 CD8+ CDR3 sequences were found to be shared between patients and controls, but these sequences appeared to be highly expressed in patients and within the immunodominant clones of the patients.

The study deep-sequenced TCR repertoires of sorted CD4+ and CD8+ blood T cells from severe aplastic anemia patients and healthy subjects. Ficoll-Paque density gradient centrifugation was used to isolate peripheral blood mononuclear cells. Before DNA was extracted, CD4+ and CD8+ T cells were sorted using either FACS or magnetic beads. Genomic DNA served as template for TCR beta VDJ combination and CDR3 sequence profiling. An Illumina HiSeq 2000 was the platform used for TCR repertoire sequencing. Per the authors' processing: Repertoires were assessed using TRBV/TRBJ rearrangement plots, CDR3 size and DJ length profiles, and Simpson's diversity index. The most abundant DNA sequence in the deep sequencing data was defined as the immunodominant clone. CDR3 amino acid sequences were checked for sharing between subjects and were compared against published repertoires and the VDJdb database. Starting from the raw public reads, TCRdb applied fastp trimming at Q25, assembled clones with MiXCR and retained in-frame beta chains. Each CDR3 protein appears once, grouped with its most common genes and DNA. The V and J calls come from TCRdb's annotation, not from the publication. This sample holds fewer than 200,000 distinct CDR3 sequences; around 60% were observed only once. The ten largest clones take up 45% of the sample.

Taken from cysteine to phenylalanine, the CDR3 has 13 residues. The retained sequence is limited to the CDR3, 39 bases, with the frame set at the first base. The germline ends are 7 bases apart after V is trimmed by 0 bases and J by 6 bases. CDR1 and CDR2 are drawn from the germline V gene: SGDLS, YYNGEE. This clonotype was sampled from a human donor in good health. Sequenced input: sorted CD4+, CD8+, or CD8+CD57+ T cells (not recorded which) from PBMCs. The sequence links TRBV9 to TRBJ2-1; possibly the D gene is TRBD1, per 6 matching bases. The nucleotide sequence reads as follows: TGTGCCAGCAGCGTAGACAGGGCCAATGAGCAGTTCTTC. Translation gives CASSVDRANEQFF.